This is a list of T cell receptor beta chains from one sample in a study of blood T cell repertoires in COVID-19. The assay was immunoSEQ multiplex PCR, and TCRdb's table has in-frame clones only and misses some. The repertoire holds hundreds of thousands of clones, around 90% seen once, with under 0.3% in the top ten. The sample taken for sequencing was peripheral blood. The receptors originated from a young woman with acute or convalescent COVID-19. Each CDR3 is given with its conserved first and last residue. D genes are given only for firm matches. Some rows have no size entry. The others give once, few or many, or a class for an expanded clone.

CDR3 length	clone size	V gene	J gene	D gene	CDR3 DNA	CDR3 protein
14	NA	TRBV6-6	TRBJ1-2	NA	TGTGCCAGCAGGAGGGAAAATGCTAACTATGGCTACACCTTC	CASRRENANYGYTF
16	NA	TRBV27	TRBJ2-3	NA	TGTGCCAGCAGTTCCTGGGTGACCCAGGGCACAGATACGCAGTATTTT	CASSSWVTQGTDTQYF
13	NA	TRBV12-5	TRBJ2-7	NA	TGTGCTAGTGGCAACCCCCAGGGTTCCGAGCAGTACTTC	CASGNPQGSEQYF
13	NA	TRBV25-1	TRBJ1-2	NA	TGTGCCAGCAGTGGCGGGGGGATAAGTGGCTACACCTTC	CASSGGGISGYTF
14	few	TRBV5-4	TRBJ2-5	TRBD2	TGTGCCAGCAGCTTGCGAACTAGCGTAGAGACCCAGTACTTC	CASSLRTSVETQYF
20	few	TRBV18	TRBJ1-3	NA	TGTGCCAGCTCAGAAAGGTCGCAATCCGGGGGGCGAGTTTATGGAAACACCATATATTTT	CASSERSQSGGRVYGNTIYF
15	NA	TRBV7-9	TRBJ1-2	NA	TGTGCCAGCAGCCCCTGGGGAGGAGCTAACTATGGCTACACCTTC	CASSPWGGANYGYTF
13	NA	TRBV4-3	TRBJ1-2	NA	TGCGCCAGCAGCCACAGATCGGGGTATGGCTACACCTTC	CASSHRSGYGYTF
15	NA	TRBV4-1	TRBJ1-2	TRBD1	TGCGCCAGCAGAGGACAGGGAATTATCGCCCATGGCTACACCTTC	CASRGQGIIAHGYTF
16	NA	TRBV5-1	TRBJ2-3	TRBD1	TGCGCCAGCAGCCGCCGGACAGGGGGCGGCACAGATACGCAGTATTTT	CASSRRTGGGTDTQYF
15	NA	TRBV6-5	TRBJ1-2	TRBD1	TGTGCCAGCAGTTACTCGTCGGACAGGGTCTATGGCTACACCTTC	CASSYSSDRVYGYTF
13	NA	TRBV9	TRBJ1-2	NA	TGTGCCAGCAGCGTAACTTCAGGGCTTGGCTACACCTTC	CASSVTSGLGYTF
17	NA	TRBV4-1	TRBJ1-2	TRBD1	TGCGCCAGCAGCCATTTGGGACAGGGGGGGACTAACTATGGCTACACCTTC	CASSHLGQGGTNYGYTF
17	NA	TRBV7-6	TRBJ1-1	NA	TGTGCCAGCAGCTTAGCAGCAGGGGCTCTTATGAACACTGAAGCTTTCTTT	CASSLAAGALMNTEAFF
13	NA	TRBV18	TRBJ1-1	NA	TGTGCCAGCTCGCTGACAGAGAACACTGAAGCTTTCTTT	CASSLTENTEAFF
14	NA	TRBV9	TRBJ1-1	TRBD1	TGTGCCAGCAGCGTAGGGGACAGGGACACTGAAGCTTTCTTT	CASSVGDRDTEAFF
17	NA	TRBV10-3	TRBJ1-1	NA	TGTGCCATCAGTGAGTCGCCGGTAGGGGCTCGGAACACTGAAGCTTTCTTT	CAISESPVGARNTEAFF
14	NA	TRBV4-2	TRBJ1-1	NA	TGTGCCAGCAGCCCCCGGCGGAGGAACACTGAAGCTTTCTTT	CASSPRRRNTEAFF
16	NA	TRBV4-2	TRBJ1-2	TRBD1	TGTGCCAGCAGCCACCTTACGGACAGGTCGCAAGATGGCTACACCTTC	CASSHLTDRSQDGYTF
13	NA	TRBV12-5	TRBJ1-3	NA	TGTGCTAGTGGTTTGGGCAGATTAAACACCATATATTTT	CASGLGRLNTIYF
16	NA	TRBV11-3	TRBJ1-2	NA	TGTGCCAGCAGGGATGTGGATACGACAGGTAACTATGGCTACACCTTC	CASRDVDTTGNYGYTF
14	NA	TRBV6-5	TRBJ1-5	TRBD1	TGTGCCAGCACGTCAGGGGGCGCGGGTCAGCCCCAGCATTTT	CASTSGGAGQPQHF
15	once	TRBV19	TRBJ2-7	TRBD2	TGTGCCACCCTCGCGGGGGGGACTAGTCGACGCGAGCAGTACTTC	CATLAGGTSRREQYF
13	NA	TRBV6-5	TRBJ2-3	TRBD1	TGTGCCAGTAACAGGGGGAGCACAGATACGCAGTATTTT	CASNRGSTDTQYF
13	NA	TRBV29-1	TRBJ1-1	NA	TGCAGCGTTGACTACCTGGAGCCCCCGGGAGCTTTCTTT	CSVDYLEPPGAFF
13	NA	TRBV14	TRBJ1-2	NA	TGTGCCAGCAGCCTCCAGACGCTCGGGGGCTACACCTTC	CASSLQTLGGYTF
16	NA	TRBV7-8	TRBJ2-7	NA	TGTGCCAGCAGTTACACAGAAGTCCTAATCTCCTACGAGCAGTACTTC	CASSYTEVLISYEQYF
14	NA	TRBV5-1	TRBJ1-2	NA	TGCGCCAGCAGCTTGGTTGACGGGGGAAAGGGCTACACCTTC	CASSLVDGGKGYTF
16	NA	TRBV27	TRBJ2-3	TRBD2	TGTGCCAGCAGACGGGAGATAGCGGGGGCGGCGGATACGCAGTATTTT	CASRREIAGAADTQYF
16	NA	TRBV7-3	TRBJ2-2	NA	TGTGCCAGCAGCTTAAGTGGGGGCCCATGGGCCGGGGAGCTGTTTTTT	CASSLSGGPWAGELFF
12	once	TRBV7-2	TRBJ2-1	NA	TGTGCCAGCAGCTTTCCCCCGGGTCAGCAGTTCTTC	CASSFPPGQQFF
17	NA	TRBV19	TRBJ1-6	NA	TGTGCCAGTAGTATCACGGGAATGGGATCCTATAATTCACCCCTCCACTTT	CASSITGMGSYNSPLHF
15	many	TRBV6-4	TRBJ2-3	TRBD2	TGTGCCAGCAGTGACTCTAGCGGGGGGGCAGATACGCAGTATTTT	CASSDSSGGADTQYF
14	NA	TRBV19	TRBJ2-1	NA	TGTGCCAGTAGTATAGTAAGCCTATACAATGAGCAGTTCTTC	CASSIVSLYNEQFF
15	NA	TRBV4-3	TRBJ2-1	TRBD1	TGCGCCAGCAGCCAAGATCGACAGGGTCGGGATGAGCAGTTCTTC	CASSQDRQGRDEQFF
13	NA	TRBV10-3	TRBJ1-1	NA	TGTGCCGCGGGCCGCGTCCGGGGCACTGAAGCTTTCTTT	CAAGRVRGTEAFF
16	NA	TRBV5-4	TRBJ2-1	TRBD1	TGTGCCAGCAGCATGGGACAGGGAAGGTCCTACAATGAGCAGTTCTTC	CASSMGQGRSYNEQFF
16	NA	TRBV7-3	TRBJ2-2	NA	TGTGCCAGCAGCTTAAGGGACTTCTCGAACACCGGGGAGCTGTTTTTT	CASSLRDFSNTGELFF
14	NA	TRBV19	TRBJ1-2	NA	TGTGCCAGTACCGCCGGTTTGGGGCGAGGAGGCTACACCTTC	CASTAGLGRGGYTF
14	once	TRBV7-2	TRBJ1-5	NA	TGTGCCAGCAGCTCTACCATCGGTATTCAGCCCCAGCATTTT	CASSSTIGIQPQHF
16	NA	TRBV7-2	TRBJ1-4	NA	TGTGCCAGCAGCTTAAACAACCCCGCACCAAATGAAAAACTGTTTTTT	CASSLNNPAPNEKLFF